The 11 T cell receptor beta chains listed next were all sequenced from one sample in a study of T cell repertoires in cytomegalovirus infection. TCRdb reprocessed the reads via MiXCR and lists one record per CDR3 protein. The repertoire holds approximately 130,000 distinct CDR3 sequences, with roughly 9% as singletons. The sequencing input was PBMCs. Every receptor here comes from a human donor in good health (CMV status not recorded). Some clones in this sample may be carry-over from other donors' samples.

The chain carries TRBV6-6 and TRBJ2-1, with D possibly TRBD2 on 7 matching bases. The CDR3 extends over 14 amino acids. Trimming cost V 2 bases and J 8 bases, with 13 bases left between them. In germline, CDR1 is MNHNY, CDR2 SVGAGI (reference sequence). CDR3 loop: CASSYDGGRHEQFF. The DNA for the CDR3 is TGTGCCAGCAGTTACGACGGGGGGCGGCATGAGCAGTTCTTC.

The J gene is TRBJ2-7, the V gene TRBV3-1; D is uncertain. The CDR3 length is 14 residues. Germline V gives CDR1 LGHDT, CDR2 YNNKEL (reference sequence). Deletions cut 0 bases from V and 0 bases from J, with 6 bases between. Written as DNA, the CDR3 is TGTGCCAGCAGCCAAGAACCCAGCTCCTACGAGCAGTACTTC. It yields the protein CASSQEPSSYEQYF.

This clonotype has at least ten counts. The chain employs TRBV5-6 and TRBJ1-5; possible D gene TRBD1, 6 bases. With 3 bases removed from V and 4 bases from J, the gap between germline ends came to 11 bases. Germline assignment: CDR1 SGHDT and CDR2 YYEEEE. This CDR3 comprises 14 residues. CDR3: CASSYRTENQPQHF. Here the CDR3 DNA reads TGTGCCAGCAGCTACCGGACAGAGAATCAGCCCCAGCATTTT.

The chain carries TRBV5-4 and TRBJ2-3; D call uncertain. From germline, CDR1 is SGHNT and CDR2 YYREEE (reference sequence). V gave up 3 bases and J gave up 1 base, with 9 bases separating them. The length of the CDR3 is 14 residues. The CDR3 nucleotides are TGTGCCAGCAGCTCCCAGCTGGGCACAGATACGCAGTATTTT. Translation: CASSSQLGTDTQYF.

In its sample, this clonotype was seen many times. The V and J genes are TRBV7-2 and TRBJ2-1; 7 bases line up with TRBD1. The trim removed 5 bases at V and 12 bases at J, leaving 10 bases unmatched. Germline V gene data show CDR1 as SGHTA and CDR2 as FQGNSA. The CDR3 spans 13 residues. The CDR3: CASSLDRVLTQFF. The CDR3 DNA follows: TGTGCCAGCAGCCTCGACAGGGTGTTAACGCAGTTCTTC.

The gene calls are TRBV15 and TRBJ1-3; weak D call: TRBD1 (5 bases). Germline CDR1 reads LNHNV; CDR2 reads YYDKDF (reference sequence). Trimming cost V 0 bases and J 4 bases, with 10 bases left between them. The CDR3 is 15 amino acids. For the CDR3, the DNA is TGTGCCACCAGCAGAGATCTGGGGGGAGGAAACACCATATATTTT. As protein: CATSRDLGGGNTIYF.

This clonotype has at least ten counts. The chain joins TRBV20-1 to TRBJ1-5; tentatively, D is TRBD1 (6 bases). The V gene's germline CDR1 is DFQATT and CDR2 SNEGSKA (reference sequence). This CDR3 contains 14 residues. Trimming removed 2 bases from V and 4 bases from J, with 12 bases in between. CDR3 sequence: CSARTGRSNQPQHF. The CDR3 region has the DNA TGCAGTGCTAGAACAGGGAGGTCAAATCAGCCCCAGCATTTT.

This clonotype was detected many times. The rearrangement uses TRBV28 and TRBJ2-1, with D possibly TRBD1 on 6 matching bases. V lost 3 bases and J lost 0, with 18 bases in between. CDR1 MDHEN and CDR2 SYDVKM come from the germline V gene. This CDR3 spans 18 amino acids. CDR3 amino acids: CASSLTQRQGSSYNEQFF. The CDR3 DNA is TGTGCCAGCAGTTTGACCCAGCGGCAGGGGAGCTCCTACAATGAGCAGTTCTTC.

J is TRBJ2-7 and V is TRBV11-2; TRBD2 matches 7 bases. Germline V gene sequence: CDR1 SGHAT, CDR2 FQNNGV. The CDR3 is 15 residues long. V dropped 1 base and J dropped 4; count of bases not matched to a gene: 7. In DNA form, the CDR3 reads TGTGCCAGCAGCTTAGTAGGGGAGGGGCCGTACGAGCAGTACTTC. Translated: CASSLVGEGPYEQYF. Based on the CDR3 plus reference TRBV11-2 and TRBJ2-7, the full variable domain is EAGVAQSPRYKIIEKRQSVAFWCNPISGHATLYWYQQILGQGPKLLIQFQNNGVVDDSQLPKDRFSAERLKGVDSTLKIQPAKLEDSAVYLCASSLVGEGPYEQYFGPGTRLTVT.

This clonotype was observed at least ten times. V usage is TRBV7-8 and J usage is TRBJ2-3; the D call may be TRBD1 or TRBD2 (6 bases each). The CDR3 loop spans 14 amino acids. V was pared by 1 base and J by 6 bases, with 11 bases between. In germline, CDR1 is SGHVS, CDR2 FQNEAQ. The CDR3 here is CASSLGLGGDTQYF. CDR3 DNA sequence: TGTGCCAGCAGCTTAGGACTAGGGGGGGATACGCAGTATTTT. The whole variable domain, filled in from reference TRBV7-8 and TRBJ2-3, reads GAGVSQSPRYKVAKRGQDVALRCDPISGHVSLFWYQQALGQGPEFLTYFQNEAQLDKSGLPSDRFFAERPEGSVSTLKIQRTQQEDSAVYLCASSLGLGGDTQYFGPGTRLTVL.

The table lists this clonotype with many counts. The chain links TRBV7-2 to TRBJ1-6; D call uncertain. CDR3 length: 16 amino acids. Germline CDR1 and CDR2: SGHTA and FQGNSA. Trimming took off 7 bases at V and 3 bases at J, with 16 bases between the two ends. Here the CDR3 reads CASTYSAGVYNSPLHF. CDR3 coding DNA: TGTGCCAGCACCTACAGCGCTGGAGTCTATAATTCACCCCTCCACTTT.